The clone carrying this T cell receptor beta chain has only one observation. The data are from a study of blood T cell repertoires in COVID-19. Overall study: The study drew acute and convalescent COVID-19 samples from the United States, Italy and Spain.

Only in-frame clones appear in the TCRdb table, and some are missing; sequencing was by immunoSEQ multiplex PCR. The repertoire holds over 45,000 clones, with around 85% as singletons. V dropped 3 bases and J dropped 0; count of bases not matched to a gene: 5. The CDR3 sequence is 16 residues long. Germline-derived CDR1 and CDR2 are WSHSY and SAAADI. Material: peripheral blood. The chain has TRBV10-2 and TRBJ2-3, with 8 bases matching TRBD1. This clonotype was obtained from a man in his fifties with active COVID-19. The CDR3 sequence is CASSDQDRASTDTQYF. The CDR3 nucleotides read TGCGCCAGCAGTGACCAGGACAGGGCTAGCACAGATACGCAGTATTTT.